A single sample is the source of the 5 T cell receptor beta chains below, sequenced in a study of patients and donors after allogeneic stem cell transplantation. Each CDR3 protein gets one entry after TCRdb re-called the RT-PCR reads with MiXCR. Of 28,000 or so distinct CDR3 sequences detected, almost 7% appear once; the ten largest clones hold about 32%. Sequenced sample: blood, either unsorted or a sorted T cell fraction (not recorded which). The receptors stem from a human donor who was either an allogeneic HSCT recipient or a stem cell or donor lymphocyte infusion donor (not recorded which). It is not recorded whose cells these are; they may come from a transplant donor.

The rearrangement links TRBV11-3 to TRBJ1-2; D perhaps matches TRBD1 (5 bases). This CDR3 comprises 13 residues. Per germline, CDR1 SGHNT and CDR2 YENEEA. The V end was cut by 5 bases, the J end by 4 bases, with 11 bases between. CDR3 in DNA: TGTGCCAGCAGCGCCCCAGACAGCTATGGCTACACCTTC. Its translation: CASSAPDSYGYTF.

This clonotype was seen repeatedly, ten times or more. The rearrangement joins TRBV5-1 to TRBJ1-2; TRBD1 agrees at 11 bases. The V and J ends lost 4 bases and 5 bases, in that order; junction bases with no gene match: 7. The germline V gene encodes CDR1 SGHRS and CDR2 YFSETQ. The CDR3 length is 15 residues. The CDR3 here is CASSPGQGVYYGYTF. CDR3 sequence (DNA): TGCGCCAGCAGCCCGGGACAGGGGGTTTATTATGGCTACACCTTC.

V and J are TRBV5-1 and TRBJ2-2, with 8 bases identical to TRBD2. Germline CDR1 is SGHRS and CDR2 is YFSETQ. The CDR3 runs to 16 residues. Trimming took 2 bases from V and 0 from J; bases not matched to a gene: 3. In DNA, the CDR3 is TGCGCCAGCAGCTTCATAGCGGGGTCGAACACCGGGGAGCTGTTTTTT. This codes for CASSFIAGSNTGELFF.

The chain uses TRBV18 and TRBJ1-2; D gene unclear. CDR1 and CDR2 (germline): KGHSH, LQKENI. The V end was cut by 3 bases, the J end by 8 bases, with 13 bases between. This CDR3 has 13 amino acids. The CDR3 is CASSPLGLEGYTF. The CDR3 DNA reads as TGTGCCAGCTCACCCTTAGGACTTGAGGGCTACACCTTC.

In nucleotides, the CDR3 is TGTGCCAGCAGTCAACCCGGGACCTCGAACAATGAGCAGTTCTTC. It codes for CASSQPGTSNNEQFF. The chain recombines TRBV6-6 with TRBJ2-1; D could derive from TRBD1 or TRBD2 (5 bases each). Trimming took 5 bases from V and 5 from J, leaving 16 bases between them. The CDR3 contains 15 residues. Germline CDR1 reads MNHNY; CDR2 reads SVGAGI (reference sequence).